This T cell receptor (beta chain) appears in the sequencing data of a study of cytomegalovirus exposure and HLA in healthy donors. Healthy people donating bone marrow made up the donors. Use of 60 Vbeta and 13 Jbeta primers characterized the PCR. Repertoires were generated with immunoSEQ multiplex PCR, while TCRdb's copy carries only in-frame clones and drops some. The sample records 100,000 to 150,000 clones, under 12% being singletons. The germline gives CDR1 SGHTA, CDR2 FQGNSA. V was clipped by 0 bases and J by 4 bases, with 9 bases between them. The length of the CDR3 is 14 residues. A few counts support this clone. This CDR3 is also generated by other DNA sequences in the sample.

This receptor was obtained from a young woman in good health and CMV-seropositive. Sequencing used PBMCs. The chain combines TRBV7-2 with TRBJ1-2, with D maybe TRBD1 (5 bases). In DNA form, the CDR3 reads TGTGCCAGCAGCTTAGCCCCCGGGGGCTATGGCTACACCTTC. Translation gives CASSLAPGGYGYTF.